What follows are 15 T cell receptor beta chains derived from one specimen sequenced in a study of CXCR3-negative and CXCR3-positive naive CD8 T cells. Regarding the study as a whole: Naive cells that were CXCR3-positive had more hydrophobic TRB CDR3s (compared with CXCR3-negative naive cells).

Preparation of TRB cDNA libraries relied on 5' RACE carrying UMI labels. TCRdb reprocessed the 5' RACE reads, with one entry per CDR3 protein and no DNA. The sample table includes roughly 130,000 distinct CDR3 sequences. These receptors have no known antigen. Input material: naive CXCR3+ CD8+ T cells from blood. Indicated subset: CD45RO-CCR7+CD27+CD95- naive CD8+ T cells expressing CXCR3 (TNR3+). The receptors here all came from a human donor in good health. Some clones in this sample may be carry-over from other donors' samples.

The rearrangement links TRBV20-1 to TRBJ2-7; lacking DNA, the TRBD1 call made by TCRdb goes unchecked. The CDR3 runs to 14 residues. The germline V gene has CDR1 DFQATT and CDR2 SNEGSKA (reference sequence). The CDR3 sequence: CSARDPGAPYEQYF.

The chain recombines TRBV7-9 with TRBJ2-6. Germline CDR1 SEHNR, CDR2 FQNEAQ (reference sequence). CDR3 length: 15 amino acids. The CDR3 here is CASSHADSGANVLTF.

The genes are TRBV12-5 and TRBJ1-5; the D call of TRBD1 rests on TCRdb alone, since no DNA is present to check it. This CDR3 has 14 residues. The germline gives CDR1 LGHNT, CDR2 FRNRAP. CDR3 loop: CASGLGDNNQPQHF.

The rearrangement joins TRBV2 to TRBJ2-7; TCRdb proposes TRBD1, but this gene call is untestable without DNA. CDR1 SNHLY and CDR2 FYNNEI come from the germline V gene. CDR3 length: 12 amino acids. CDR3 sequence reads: CASLDREYEQYF.

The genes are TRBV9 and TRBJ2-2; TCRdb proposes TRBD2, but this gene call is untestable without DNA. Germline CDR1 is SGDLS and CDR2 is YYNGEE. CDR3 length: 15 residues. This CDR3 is CASSVSGGFTGELFF.

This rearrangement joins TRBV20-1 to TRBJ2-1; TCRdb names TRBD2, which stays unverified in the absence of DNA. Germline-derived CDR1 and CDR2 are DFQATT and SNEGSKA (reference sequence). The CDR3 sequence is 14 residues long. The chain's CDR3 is CSGARDYRYNEQFF.

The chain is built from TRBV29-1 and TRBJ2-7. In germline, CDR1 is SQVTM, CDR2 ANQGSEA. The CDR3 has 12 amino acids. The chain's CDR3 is CSVEDGSSEQYF.

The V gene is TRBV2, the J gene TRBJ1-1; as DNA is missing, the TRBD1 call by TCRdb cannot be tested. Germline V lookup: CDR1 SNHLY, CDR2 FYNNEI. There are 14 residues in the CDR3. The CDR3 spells CASSDGGRGTEAFF.

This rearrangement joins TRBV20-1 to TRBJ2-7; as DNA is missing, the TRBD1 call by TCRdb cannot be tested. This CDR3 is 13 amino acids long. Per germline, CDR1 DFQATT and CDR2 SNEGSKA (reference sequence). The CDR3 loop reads CSARAGETYEQYF.

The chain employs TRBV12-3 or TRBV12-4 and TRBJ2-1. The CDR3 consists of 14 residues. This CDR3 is CATSFPHSYNEQFF.

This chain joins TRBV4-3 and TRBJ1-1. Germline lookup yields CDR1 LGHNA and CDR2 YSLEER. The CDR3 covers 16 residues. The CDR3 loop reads CASSQAQELAFTEAFF.

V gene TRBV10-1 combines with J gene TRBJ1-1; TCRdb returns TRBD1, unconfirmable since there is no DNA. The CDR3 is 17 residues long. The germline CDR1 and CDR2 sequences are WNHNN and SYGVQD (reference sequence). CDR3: CASRRTGLGSGACEAFF.

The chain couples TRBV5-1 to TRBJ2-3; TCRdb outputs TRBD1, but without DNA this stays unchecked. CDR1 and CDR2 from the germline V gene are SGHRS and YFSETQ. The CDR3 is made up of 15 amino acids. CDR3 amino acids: CASSSHGGWADTQYF.

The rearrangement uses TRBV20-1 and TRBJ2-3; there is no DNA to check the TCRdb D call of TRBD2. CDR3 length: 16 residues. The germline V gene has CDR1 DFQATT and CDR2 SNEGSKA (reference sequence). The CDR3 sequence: CSARDRSSGGSDTQYF.

The CDR3 loop is CASSKRNQRDEQFF. The chain recombines TRBV5-4 with TRBJ2-1; TCRdb calls TRBD2, which cannot be checked without DNA. The CDR3 loop spans 14 amino acids. Germline CDR1 is SGHNT and CDR2 is YYREEE (reference sequence).